This entry concerns a single T cell receptor beta chain. The assay was immunoSEQ multiplex PCR, and TCRdb's table has in-frame clones only and misses some. The sample holds tens of thousands of clones, roughly 85% seen once. The data derive from a study of blood T cell repertoires in COVID-19. Across the whole study: The analysed material was cDNA or gDNA that came from T cells, B-cell-depleted T cells, or PBMCs.

Trimming took 3 bases from V and 1 from J, leaving 11 bases between them. The CDR3 has 15 residues. Germline CDR1 MDHEN, CDR2 SYDVKM. Sequencing was done on a sample of peripheral blood. The chain carries TRBV28 and TRBJ2-3; no reliable D call. The TCR comes from a human donor in a cohort sampled during active COVID-19. For the CDR3, the DNA is TGTGCCAGCAGTTTGATGCAGATTCGCACAGATACGCAGTATTTT. As protein: CASSLMQIRTDTQYF.